These 12 T cell receptor beta chains came from one sample sequenced in a study of CD8 T cells in Susac syndrome. With random hexamers, 0.5 to 1 ug RNA was reverse transcribed. TCRdb redid the calling of the immunoSEQ multiplex PCR reads with MiXCR, one entry per CDR3 protein. The sample shows about 140,000 distinct CDR3 sequences, 90% to 97% of them seen only once. Sequences were obtained from CD4+ T cells from PBMCs. These receptors originate from a human donor with Susac syndrome.

This sequence joins TRBV5-1 and TRBJ1-1; the match to TRBD1 covers 8 bases. V shed 3 bases, J shed 7 bases, and the junction held 2 bases outside the gene matches. The CDR3 is 12 residues long. Germline V gene data show CDR1 as SGHRS and CDR2 as YFSETQ. Here the CDR3 DNA reads TGCGCCAGCAGCTATGGACAGGGTGAAGCTTTCTTT. As protein: CASSYGQGEAFF.

The chain joins TRBV7-9 to TRBJ1-2; D uncertain. V was trimmed by 5 bases and J by 7 bases, leaving 14 bases between them. CDR1 is SEHNR, CDR2 FQNEAQ, per germline (reference sequence). The CDR3 spans 13 residues. The CDR3, as DNA: TGTGCCAGCAGCCAGGAGGGCGTTGGTGGCTACACCTTC. As protein: CASSQEGVGGYTF.

The genes are TRBV7-9 and TRBJ1-6; D possibly corresponds to TRBD1 (6 bases). This CDR3 spans 15 amino acids. V dropped 1 base and J dropped 10 bases, with 14 bases sitting between them. The germline gives CDR1 SEHNR, CDR2 FQNEAQ (reference sequence). CDR3 amino acids: CASSLDQQGRSPLHF. The CDR3 coding sequence is TGTGCCAGCAGCTTAGATCAACAGGGTAGATCACCCCTCCACTTT.

The chain joins TRBV24-1 to TRBJ2-1, with 10 bases aligning to TRBD2. V shed 6 bases and J 6 bases; nucleotides not matched to a gene: 7. The CDR3 runs 15 residues. Germline-derived CDR1 and CDR2 are KGHDR and SFDVKD. CDR3 sequence: CATSHTSGDLNEQFF. The CDR3 DNA reads as TGTGCCACCAGTCATACTAGCGGGGACCTCAATGAGCAGTTCTTC.

This clonotype was detected only once. The V call is TRBV9, the J call TRBJ1-6; D not certain. The V gene lost 4 bases and the J gene lost 10 bases, with 15 bases spanning the gap. The CDR3 length is 14 residues. Germline CDR1 and CDR2: SGDLS and YYNGEE. This chain's CDR3 is CASSPWREDSPLHF. CDR3 coding DNA: TGTGCCAGCAGCCCCTGGAGGGAGGACTCACCCCTCCACTTT.

J is TRBJ2-7 and V is TRBV5-1, with D unclear. V shed 5 bases and J shed 2 bases, with 17 bases lying between them. Germline CDR1 is SGHRS and CDR2 is YFSETQ. CDR3 size: 15 residues. CDR3 nucleotide sequence: TGCGCCAGCAGGTCTTCCACTACGGGTACCTACGAGCAGTACTTC. As protein: CASRSSTTGTYEQYF.

The chain uses TRBV4-2 and TRBJ2-3; 12 bases are shared with TRBD1. V was clipped by 4 bases and J by 1 base; unmatched bases: 3. Germline-derived CDR1 and CDR2 are LGHNA and YNFKEQ. The CDR3 is made up of 16 amino acids. The CDR3 coding sequence is TGTGCCAGCAGCCCCCGGGACAGGGGGCGCACAGATACGCAGTATTTT. It is translated as CASSPRDRGRTDTQYF.

The chain employs TRBV2 and TRBJ1-1; D gene unclear. V was pared by 7 bases and J by 1 base, with 10 bases between. Germline V gene data show CDR1 as SNHLY and CDR2 as FYNNEI. The CDR3 runs 13 residues. CDR3 DNA: TGTGCCAGCATTGGTTACGCGAACACTGAAGCTTTCTTT. Residues: CASIGYANTEAFF. The complete variable domain, with remaining parts taken from reference TRBV2 and TRBJ1-1, reads EPEVTQTPSHQVTQMGQEVILRCVPISNHLYFYWYRQILGQKVEFLVSFYNNEISEKSEIFDDQFSVERPDGSNFTLKIRSTKLEDSAMYFCASIGYANTEAFFGQGTRLTVV.

This chain joins TRBV28 and TRBJ2-7; 10 nucleotides align to TRBD1. This CDR3 has 16 residues. Germline CDR1 MDHEN, CDR2 SYDVKM. Unmatched junction bases numbered 11, after V lost 5 bases and J lost 4 bases. CDR3 nucleotide sequence: TGTGCCAGCAGTCTTCTTCCGGGACAGGGGAATTACGAGCAGTACTTC. This translates into CASSLLPGQGNYEQYF.

The V gene is TRBV20-1, the J gene TRBJ2-2; no reliable D call. Germline loops: CDR1 DFQATT, CDR2 SNEGSKA (reference sequence). With 3 bases removed from V and 2 bases from J, the gap between germline ends came to 7 bases. The CDR3 is 13 residues long. CDR3 loop: CSASGYNTGELFF. In DNA, the CDR3 is TGCAGTGCTAGTGGCTACAACACCGGGGAGCTGTTTTTT.

The chain employs TRBV29-1 and TRBJ2-5; D is unresolved. The V gene's germline CDR1 is SQVTM and CDR2 ANQGSEA. The CDR3 length is 14 residues. With 2 bases removed from V and 5 bases from J, the gap between germline ends came to 15 bases. CDR3 DNA: TGCAGCGTTGAAAACAAACTTGCTATGGAGACCCAGTACTTC. It specifies CSVENKLAMETQYF. Combining the CDR3 with reference TRBV29-1 and TRBJ2-5 gives the whole variable domain SAVISQKPSRDICQRGTSLTIQCQVDSQVTMMFWYRQQPGQSLTLIATANQGSEATYESGFVIDKFPISRPNLTFSTLTVSNMSPEDSSIYLCSVENKLAMETQYFGPGTRLLVL.

This clonotype was observed a handful of times. CDR3 sequence: CASRKPGAVSQYF. CDR3 coding DNA: TGTGCCAGCAGAAAACCAGGGGCAGTCTCACAGTACTTC. This chain links TRBV28 with TRBJ2-4; possible D gene TRBD1, 6 bases. CDR1 is MDHEN and CDR2 is SYDVKM in the germline V gene. The CDR3 has 13 residues. With 6 bases removed from V and 13 bases from J, the gap between germline ends came to 19 bases.